These 22 T cell receptor beta chains came from one sample sequenced in a study of response to subunit inactivated influenza vaccine listed by TCRdb under 2018. Libraries were prepared through RT-PCR. Instrument on record: Illumina HiSeq 2500. TCRdb redid the processing of the public reads, applying fastp at Q25 and MiXCR, and retained in-frame beta chains. Here each entry gathers all rows of one CDR3 protein and keeps the most common genes and DNA. For this sample the table gives roughly 550,000 distinct CDR3 sequences, of which roughly 25% were detected only once. Together, the top ten hold about 3% of the sample. The same data also went into a second study, on T cells expressing NK-cell markers. As that second study puts it: TCR beta cDNA libraries were prepared using 5'RACE template switching, which introduced a universal primer site and unique molecular identifiers.

Sequenced here: CD4+ T cells sorted from PBMCs, sampled approximately 13 days after vaccination. The receptors here all came from a man aged 50-60 years who received an inactivated influenza vaccine. Donor details come from another sample of the same person, matched by shared clones.

J is TRBJ2-3 and V is TRBV7-6; D possibly uses TRBD1 or TRBD2 (6 bases each). Germline V gene sequence: CDR1 SGHVS, CDR2 FNYEAQ. V lost 1 base, J lost 6 bases, and 14 bases lay in between. This CDR3 has 15 amino acids. The CDR3, as DNA: TGTGCCAGCAGCTTAGGAGGGGGGCCGGGGGATACGCAGTATTTT. Translating it yields CASSLGGGPGDTQYF.

This clonotype was counted a few times. The rearrangement links TRBV5-5 to TRBJ1-6; the D gene is possibly TRBD1 (5 bases). V was pared by 1 base and J by 7 bases, with 12 bases between. The germline gives CDR1 SGHKS, CDR2 YYEKEE (reference sequence). The CDR3 is 15 residues long. CDR3 DNA sequence: TGTGCCAGCAGCTTGAATCAGGGAAGCAATTCACCCCTCCACTTT. Translation gives CASSLNQGSNSPLHF. Variable domain in full (rest from reference TRBV5-5 and TRBJ1-6): DAGVTQSPTHLIKTRGQQVTLRCSPISGHKSVSWYQQVLGQGPQFIFQYYEKEERGRGNFPDRFSARQFPNYSSELNVNALLLGDSALYLCASSLNQGSNSPLHFGNGTRLTVT.

On this clonotype: The junction departs from germline at one end; a sequencing error may be responsible. The chain uses TRBV11-2 and TRBJ2-1; D is possibly TRBD1 (6 bases). Germline V gene data show CDR1 as SGHAT and CDR2 as FQNNGV. This CDR3 is 16 amino acids long. DNA for the CDR3: TGTGCCAGCAGCTTAGCCGGGACATCTTCCTACAATGAGCGGTTCTTC. Translating gives CASSLAGTSSYNERFF.

The rearrangement links TRBV27 to TRBJ2-3; no clear D. The CDR3 runs 15 residues. Trimming cost V 6 bases and J 0 bases, with 13 bases left between them. From germline, CDR1 is MNHEY and CDR2 SMNVEV (reference sequence). CDR3 sequence: CASSPALSSTDTQYF. Here the CDR3 DNA reads TGTGCCAGCAGCCCGGCTCTATCTAGCACAGATACGCAGTATTTT.

This chain uses TRBV15 with TRBJ2-2; the match to TRBD2 covers 8 bases. V dropped 5 bases and J dropped 0; count of bases not matched to a gene: 5. Germline CDR1 and CDR2: LNHNV and YYDKDF (reference sequence). CDR3 length: 16 residues. The CDR3 loop reads CATSRRGGPNTGELFF. In nucleotides, the CDR3 is TGTGCCACCAGCCGTCGCGGGGGGCCGAACACCGGGGAGCTGTTTTTT.

This clonotype was detected only a few times. The chain joins TRBV20-1 to TRBJ2-5, with TRBD1 as a possible D gene (5 bases). Trimming cost V 3 bases and J 5 bases, with 19 bases left between them. Germline CDR1 is DFQATT and CDR2 is SNEGSKA (reference sequence). This CDR3 contains 15 residues. The CDR3 nucleotides read TGCAGTGCTAGGGGCGCAGGGTGGACCCGGGAGACCCAGTACTTC. The encoded protein is CSARGAGWTRETQYF.

In its sample, this clonotype was seen a few times. The chain is built from TRBV20-1 and TRBJ2-1; D gene ambiguous. V gave up 6 bases and J gave up 6 bases, with 21 bases separating them. From germline, CDR1 is DFQATT and CDR2 SNEGSKA (reference sequence). The CDR3 loop spans 15 amino acids. CDR3 coding DNA: TGCAGTGCACAGCACGGCGCTAACCGGCGCAATGAGCAGTTCTTC. This gives the protein CSAQHGANRRNEQFF.

The sample holds many counts of this clonotype. The chain recombines TRBV20-1 with TRBJ1-6; 7 bases are shared with TRBD1. CDR3 length: 16 amino acids. Germline CDR1 DFQATT, CDR2 SNEGSKA (reference sequence). The V and J ends lost 0 bases and 9 bases, in that order; junction bases with no gene match: 11. The CDR3 sequence is CSARDLEGAGSSPLHF. The DNA for the CDR3 is TGCAGTGCTAGAGATTTGGAGGGGGCAGGGAGTTCACCCCTCCACTTT.

In its sample, this clonotype was seen a few times. This chain connects TRBV7-9 to TRBJ1-1, with 7 bases identical to TRBD1. The CDR3 is made up of 17 amino acids. Per germline, CDR1 SEHNR and CDR2 FQNEAQ (reference sequence). With V trimmed by 6 bases and J by 1 base, 14 bases remained unmatched. CDR3 sequence reads: CASSPLSLRTGNTEAFF. The CDR3 nucleotides read TGTGCCAGCAGTCCCCTTAGCCTAAGGACAGGGAACACTGAAGCTTTCTTT.

This clonotype was found once. This chain connects TRBV11-2 to TRBJ2-1, with 12 nucleotides matching TRBD2. This CDR3 has 18 amino acids. The trim removed 5 bases at V and 6 bases at J, leaving 14 bases unmatched. Germline CDR1 SGHAT, CDR2 FQNNGV. The CDR3 reads CASSIPWASGGAFNEQFF. The CDR3 nucleotides read TGTGCCAGCAGCATACCTTGGGCTAGCGGGGGGGCCTTCAATGAGCAGTTCTTC.

The CDR3 coding sequence is TGTGCCAGTAGGCGACTAAACTATGGCTACACCTTC. Amino acid sequence: CASRRLNYGYTF. This rearrangement joins TRBV19 to TRBJ1-2; no clear D. CDR1 is LNHDA, CDR2 SQIVND, per germline (reference sequence). The CDR3 sequence is 12 residues long. Trimming removed 6 bases from V and 2 bases from J, with 7 bases in between.

CDR3 protein: CSAEDRGGTLGGYTF. The CDR3 nucleotides are TGCAGTGCTGAGGACAGGGGGGGAACCCTCGGTGGCTACACCTTC. V and J are TRBV20-1 and TRBJ1-2, with 10 bases aligning to TRBD1. Germline CDR1 reads DFQATT; CDR2 reads SNEGSKA (reference sequence). The CDR3 sequence is 15 residues long. The V and J ends lost 5 bases and 7 bases, in that order; junction bases with no gene match: 13.

The chain links TRBV10-3 to TRBJ1-5, with D uncertain. This CDR3 has 15 residues. With 0 bases removed from V and 5 bases from J, the gap between germline ends came to 11 bases. Germline lookup yields CDR1 ENHRY and CDR2 SYGVKD. The CDR3 loop is CAISESVIRDQPQHF. The CDR3 region has the DNA TGTGCCATCAGTGAGTCGGTGATTCGGGATCAGCCCCAGCATTTT.

This clonotype was counted between two and nine times. The CDR3 DNA reads as TGCGCCAGCAGCACAAGCGGGCAGGGGGATACGCAGTATTTT. It translates to CASSTSGQGDTQYF. The chain carries TRBV5-1 and TRBJ2-3, with D perhaps given as TRBD1 or TRBD2 (6 bases each). The CDR3 is 14 amino acids. In germline, CDR1 is SGHRS, CDR2 YFSETQ. V was shortened by 4 bases and J by 6 bases, with 15 bases between the two germline ends.

V gene TRBV11-2 combines with J gene TRBJ2-5; 7 bases fit TRBD1. This CDR3 spans 14 amino acids. V lost 5 bases and J lost 3; bases outside the gene matches: 6. Germline V gives CDR1 SGHAT, CDR2 FQNNGV. CDR3 amino acids: CASSRRQGEETQYF. In nucleotides, the CDR3 is TGTGCCAGCAGCCGACGACAGGGCGAAGAGACCCAGTACTTC.

This clonotype was counted many times. The gene calls are TRBV10-3 and TRBJ2-3; 9 nucleotides match TRBD2. This CDR3 is 16 amino acids long. V trimming: 3 bases; J trimming: 4 bases; junction bases outside the gene matches: 8. Germline-derived CDR1 and CDR2 are ENHRY and SYGVKD. The CDR3 bases are TGTGCCATCAGTGAACGGCGGGGGGGAAGTTCAGATACGCAGTATTTT. This translates into CAISERRGGSSDTQYF.

The chain links TRBV3-1 to TRBJ2-5; TRBD2 matches at 10 bases. The CDR3 is 16 amino acids. The germline V gene has CDR1 LGHDT and CDR2 YNNKEL (reference sequence). Germline trimming cut 0 bases from V and 1 base from J; bases unmatched to any gene: 2. The CDR3 DNA sequence: TGTGCCAGCAGCCAAGACCGACTAGCGGGCCAAGAGACCCAGTACTTC. It is translated as CASSQDRLAGQETQYF.

The chain carries TRBV5-1 and TRBJ2-2; 10 nucleotides match TRBD1. J lost 7 bases, V lost 4 bases, and 7 bases had no gene match. The length of the CDR3 is 15 residues. The germline CDR1 and CDR2 sequences are SGHRS and YFSETQ. The CDR3: CASSTWDRGIGELFF. The CDR3 bases are TGCGCCAGCAGCACCTGGGACAGGGGAATCGGGGAGCTGTTTTTT.

This clonotype was seen a few times. The V gene is TRBV7-9, the J gene TRBJ1-1; D remains ambiguous. The germline V and J ends were trimmed by 2 bases and 1 base, with 8 bases remaining between them. The CDR3 spans 14 residues. Germline V lookup: CDR1 SEHNR, CDR2 FQNEAQ (reference sequence). The CDR3 protein is CASSLKRENTEAFF. CDR3 coding DNA: TGTGCCAGCAGCTTAAAGCGAGAGAACACTGAAGCTTTCTTT.

This clonotype showed up just a few times. The chain recombines TRBV3-1 with TRBJ1-6; D unclear. The CDR3 length is 12 residues. V shed 6 bases and J shed 9 bases, with 9 bases lying between them. The germline gives CDR1 LGHDT, CDR2 YNNKEL (reference sequence). CDR3 amino acids: CASRLESSPLHF. The CDR3 coding sequence is TGTGCCAGCAGACTCGAGAGTTCACCCCTCCACTTT.

This rearrangement joins TRBV30 to TRBJ2-5, with D uncertain. With 0 bases removed from V and 5 bases from J, the gap between germline ends came to 16 bases. Germline CDR1 reads GTSNPN; CDR2 reads SVGIG (reference sequence). The CDR3 is 15 amino acids. For the CDR3, the DNA is TGTGCCTGGAGTGTAGGGTTTGGGGAATTCGAGACCCAGTACTTC. This codes for CAWSVGFGEFETQYF.

The chain employs TRBV2 and TRBJ1-1; D remains unclear. There are 11 residues in the CDR3. CDR1 and CDR2 (germline): SNHLY, FYNNEI. The germline V and J ends were trimmed by 4 bases and 2 bases, with 2 bases remaining between them. The CDR3 coding sequence is TGTGCCAGCAGTGTCAACACTGAAGCTTTCTTT. Translated: CASSVNTEAFF.